The 32 T cell receptor beta chains below were found in one sample sequenced in a study of cytomegalovirus exposure and HLA in healthy donors. The PCR employed 60 Vbeta primers together with 13 Jbeta primers. Produced via immunoSEQ multiplex PCR; TCRdb's table is partial and in-frame only. The top ten clones hold about 3.9% of a sample with almost 95,000 clones, over 65% of them seen once. The source material was PBMCs. All receptors derive from a man aged 25-40 years in good health and CMV-seronegative.

The chain couples TRBV5-1 to TRBJ2-7; 10 bases match TRBD1. Unmatched junction bases numbered 10, after V lost 3 bases and J lost 4 bases. The germline V gene has CDR1 SGHRS and CDR2 YFSETQ. This CDR3 has 16 amino acids. CDR3 in DNA: TGCGCCAGCAGCTATACCGGGACAGGGGTGCGGTACGAGCAGTACTTC. Its protein is CASSYTGTGVRYEQYF.

V is TRBV4-1 and J is TRBJ1-4; 7 bases match TRBD1. The V gene end was trimmed by 4 bases and the J gene end by 2 bases; junction bases not matched to a gene: 7. The CDR3 contains 16 residues. Germline CDR1 reads MGHRA; CDR2 reads YSYEKL. Here the CDR3 DNA reads TGCGCCAGCAGCCTAGCAGGGGGTCATACTAATGAAAAACTGTTTTTT. It codes for CASSLAGGHTNEKLFF.

In this sample, this clone turned up a few times. The CDR3 spells CASSLALTGLAKNIQYF. The CDR3 nucleotides read TGTGCCAGCAGCTTAGCCCTGACGGGTTTGGCCAAAAACATTCAGTACTTC. This chain connects TRBV11-2 to TRBJ2-4; D uncertain. The germline V and J ends were trimmed by 1 base and 1 base, with 14 bases remaining between them. The germline CDR1 and CDR2 sequences are SGHAT and FQNNGV. The CDR3 is made up of 17 amino acids.

As for this clone: Its ends do not fully match the called genes, so a read error is possible. The chain links TRBV7-9 to TRBJ2-1; 7 bases align to TRBD2. Germline lookup yields CDR1 SEHNR and CDR2 FQNEAQ (reference sequence). The CDR3 extends over 17 amino acids. The DNA for the CDR3 is TGTTCCAGCAGCTTACCGATTACTAGCGACTTCTACAATGAGCAGTTCTTC. This sequence encodes CSSSLPITSDFYNEQFF.

Only one count was recorded for this clone. This chain joins TRBV2 and TRBJ2-1; TRBD2 aligns across 13 bases. CDR1 is SNHLY, CDR2 FYNNEI, per germline. Trimming cost V 3 bases and J 6 bases; bases outside gene matches: 8. This CDR3 contains 17 residues. The CDR3 protein is CASSDFPGTSGINEQFF. The CDR3 DNA reads as TGTGCCAGCAGTGATTTCCCCGGGACTAGCGGGATCAATGAGCAGTTCTTC.

V is TRBV7-3 and J is TRBJ2-3; weak D call: TRBD1 (5 bases). The CDR3 is 15 residues long. V gave up 5 bases and J gave up 5 bases, with 17 bases separating them. Germline V gene sequence: CDR1 SGHTA, CDR2 FQGTGA. The CDR3 DNA reads as TGTGCCAGCAGCCTCACCAGGGTTTTGGGAGATACGCAGTATTTT. It encodes CASSLTRVLGDTQYF. The full variable domain, rest sourced from reference TRBV7-3 and TRBJ2-3, is GAGVSQTPSNKVTEKGKYVELRCDPISGHTALYWYRQSLGQGPEFLIYFQGTGAADDSGLPNDRFFAVRPEGSVSTLKIQRTERGDSAVYLCASSLTRVLGDTQYFGPGTRLTVL.

The chain couples TRBV12-5 to TRBJ2-1; tentative D call: TRBD1 (6 bases). This CDR3 is 17 amino acids long. V shed 6 bases and J shed 5 bases, with 23 bases lying between them. Looked up from germline, CDR1 is LGHNT and CDR2 is FRNRAP. The CDR3 protein is CASGAPQSAYRDNEQFF. In DNA, the CDR3 is TGTGCTAGTGGAGCCCCCCAGTCCGCCTACAGGGACAATGAGCAGTTCTTC. The complete variable domain, with remaining parts taken from reference TRBV12-5 and TRBJ2-1, reads DARVTQTPRHKVTEMGQEVTMRCQPILGHNTVFWYRQTMMQGLELLAYFRNRAPLDDSGMPKDRFSAEMPDATLATLKIQPSEPRDSAVYFCASGAPQSAYRDNEQFFGPGTRLTVL.

V is TRBV19 and J is TRBJ1-2; D perhaps matches TRBD1 (6 bases). This CDR3 has 13 amino acids. V was pared by 3 bases and J by 5 bases, with 10 bases between. Germline V lookup: CDR1 LNHDA, CDR2 SQIVND (reference sequence). CDR3 protein: CASSIGGWYGYTF. The DNA of the CDR3 is TGTGCCAGTAGTATTGGGGGCTGGTATGGCTACACCTTC.

The chain joins TRBV27 to TRBJ2-2; 7 positions match TRBD1. The CDR3 covers 14 residues. V was clipped by 6 bases and J by 8 bases; unmatched bases: 9. CDR1 and CDR2 from the germline V gene are MNHEY and SMNVEV (reference sequence). The CDR3 DNA reads as TGTGCCAGCAGCCCAGGGGGACCCCGTGGGGAGCTGTTTTTT. Its protein is CASSPGGPRGELFF.

This chain uses TRBV6-5 with TRBJ2-1; 8 bases line up with TRBD1. CDR1 MNHEY and CDR2 SVGAGI come from the germline V gene. V was pared by 2 bases and J by 9 bases, with 6 bases of the junction left unmatched. This CDR3 spans 14 amino acids. Written as DNA, the CDR3 is TGTGCCAGCAGTTACGACAGGGGCATAGGTGAGCAGTTCTTC. Translated, it gives CASSYDRGIGEQFF.

The table lists this clone with a few counts. V is TRBV27 and J is TRBJ2-7; 9 bases map to TRBD1. The CDR3 totals 14 residues. After removal of 6 bases from V and 2 bases from J, the junction contained 5 bases not matched to a gene. The germline CDR1 and CDR2 sequences are MNHEY and SMNVEV (reference sequence). CDR3 sequence (DNA): TGTGCCAGCAGCCGACAGGGGGGCACCTACGAGCAGTACTTC. Its translation is CASSRQGGTYEQYF.

This chain links TRBV4-2 with TRBJ1-5; tentative D call: TRBD1 (6 bases). V dropped 3 bases and J dropped 10 bases, with 22 bases sitting between them. Germline CDR1 reads LGHNA; CDR2 reads YNFKEQ. This CDR3 has 16 residues. Here the CDR3 DNA reads TGTGCCAGCAGCCACCTCCCCGGGACACCCCAAGATCCCCAGCATTTT. This codes for CASSHLPGTPQDPQHF.

This clone was seen a few times. The chain joins TRBV6-1 to TRBJ1-1; 8 bases fit TRBD1. The CDR3 spans 14 residues. With 4 bases clipped from V and 3 bases from J, the junction kept 4 bases outside the gene matches. Germline CDR1 MNHNS, CDR2 SASEGT. This chain's CDR3 is CASSVSGGYTEAFF. CDR3 sequence (DNA): TGTGCCAGCAGTGTTTCAGGGGGCTACACTGAAGCTTTCTTT.

In this sample, this clone turned up once. This sequence joins TRBV29-1 and TRBJ2-1; 9 bases are shared with TRBD2. The CDR3 contains 14 residues. J was trimmed by 6 bases and V by 7 bases; bases with no gene match: 10. Germline CDR1 is SQVTM and CDR2 is ANQGSEA. CDR3 DNA: TGCAGCGGATATAGCGGGAGTCTCTTCAATGAGCAGTTCTTC. Protein sequence: CSGYSGSLFNEQFF.

The chain carries TRBV7-2 and TRBJ1-1; D gene ambiguous. Germline CDR1 and CDR2: SGHTA and FQGNSA. This CDR3 has 14 amino acids. V lost 5 bases to trimming and J lost 2 bases, with 12 bases between them. As DNA, the CDR3 is TGTGCCAGCAGCCCCCCATGGAGCAACACTGAAGCTTTCTTT. It translates to CASSPPWSNTEAFF.

This chain links TRBV6-6 with TRBJ1-5; D remains ambiguous. Germline-derived CDR1 and CDR2 are MNHNY and SVGAGI (reference sequence). The CDR3 is made up of 14 amino acids. Trimming cost V 8 bases and J 2 bases, with 13 bases left between them. The CDR3 nucleotides read TGTGCCAGCTCTTTGGTAACGGGCAATCAGCCCCAGCATTTT. Translating gives CASSLVTGNQPQHF.

The chain joins TRBV6-5 to TRBJ2-7, with 11 bases lining up with TRBD1. The CDR3 runs 14 residues. J lost 5 bases, V lost 5 bases, and 5 bases had no gene match. Germline CDR1 and CDR2: MNHEY and SVGAGI. The CDR3 DNA reads TGTGCCAGCAGTCCGGGACAGGGGGTCAACGAGCAGTACTTC. This gives the protein CASSPGQGVNEQYF.

The sample holds a few counts of this clone. The DNA of the CDR3 is TGTGCCAGTACCATGGACGGCATCGGGAGCCGATTTGGTGAAGCTTTCTTT. Protein product: CASTMDGIGSRFGEAFF. The chain recombines TRBV19 with TRBJ1-1; unclear D gene. The germline gives CDR1 LNHDA, CDR2 SQIVND (reference sequence). The V end was cut by 7 bases, the J end by 7 bases, with 28 bases between. The CDR3 covers 17 residues.

This clone was seen only once. V is TRBV15 and J is TRBJ2-3; possibly TRBD1 for D (5 bases). The V end was cut by 0 bases, the J end by 5 bases, with 12 bases between. Germline V gene sequence: CDR1 LNHNV, CDR2 YYDKDF (reference sequence). The CDR3 covers 15 residues. This CDR3 is CATSRDRVLGDTQYF. In DNA form, the CDR3 reads TGTGCCACCAGCAGAGACAGGGTGCTCGGAGATACGCAGTATTTT.

This chain joins TRBV27 and TRBJ2-3, with 9 bases that match TRBD2. The V segment lost 6 bases and the J segment 2 bases; nucleotides outside the gene matches: 6. This CDR3 region has 15 residues. Germline CDR1 and CDR2: MNHEY and SMNVEV (reference sequence). The CDR3 region has the DNA TGTGCCAGCAGCCTAGCGGGGCAACTCACAGATACGCAGTATTTT. Its protein product is CASSLAGQLTDTQYF.

CDR3 amino acids: CASSGNRGRWDTEAFF. CDR3 in DNA: TGTGCCAGCAGCGGCAACAGGGGGAGGTGGGACACTGAAGCTTTCTTT. The chain links TRBV11-2 to TRBJ1-1; 8 bases match TRBD1. V lost 5 bases, J lost 3 bases, and 11 bases stayed unmatched. The V gene's germline CDR1 is SGHAT and CDR2 FQNNGV. The CDR3 spans 16 residues.

The V gene is TRBV10-3, the J gene TRBJ1-1; D gene ambiguous. V was shortened by 3 bases and J by 2 bases, with 10 bases between the two germline ends. The CDR3 runs to 14 residues. The germline gives CDR1 ENHRY, CDR2 SYGVKD. The CDR3 coding sequence is TGTGCCATCAGTGACCAGACATATAACACTGAAGCTTTCTTT. Protein product: CAISDQTYNTEAFF.

The chain has TRBV6-1 and TRBJ1-2; weak D call: TRBD1 (6 bases). V was cut by 2 bases and J by 12 bases, with 31 bases left in between. Germline CDR1 MNHNS, CDR2 SASEGT. The CDR3 is 18 amino acids. The CDR3 is CASSEKSIGQRERIENTF. The CDR3 DNA reads as TGTGCCAGCAGTGAAAAGTCCATCGGACAGAGGGAACGAATCGAGAACACCTTC.

In DNA form, the CDR3 reads TGCGCCAGCAGCCAAGAAGGTTTGGTAGCGGGGGGGAGCTACGAGCAGTACTTC. Its protein product is CASSQEGLVAGGSYEQYF. This rearrangement joins TRBV4-3 to TRBJ2-7, with 11 bases that match TRBD2. Trimming removed 0 bases from V and 3 bases from J; junction bases left unmatched: 10. CDR3 length: 18 amino acids. Per germline, CDR1 LGHNA and CDR2 YSLEER.

The chain uses TRBV7-9 and TRBJ2-7; 13 positions match TRBD2. CDR1 is SEHNR and CDR2 is FQNEAQ in the germline V gene (reference sequence). V shed 5 bases, J shed 3 bases, and the junction held 16 bases outside the gene matches. The CDR3 has 19 amino acids. This chain's CDR3 is CASSQGKWGLAGIDYEQYF. The CDR3 nucleotides read TGTGCCAGCAGCCAGGGAAAGTGGGGACTAGCGGGAATCGACTACGAGCAGTACTTC.

The V and J genes are TRBV5-1 and TRBJ2-1, with TRBD1 matching 7 bases. The ends lost 0 bases at V and 1 base at J; junction bases unmatched: 4. This CDR3 is built from 16 residues. The germline CDR1 and CDR2 sequences are SGHRS and YFSETQ. The CDR3 DNA follows: TGCGCCAGCAGCTTGGAGGGGGCTCCTTCCTACAATGAGCAGTTCTTC. Translation gives CASSLEGAPSYNEQFF.

The V and J genes are TRBV5-3 and TRBJ2-3; TRBD2 matches 10 bases. TRBV5-3 is filed as an ORF, its function uncertain. The ends lost 5 bases at V and 6 bases at J; junction bases unmatched: 12. This CDR3 is built from 16 residues. The CDR3 loop is CARSPRLAGDRDTQYF. CDR3 DNA sequence: TGTGCCAGAAGTCCACGGCTAGCGGGAGATCGTGATACGCAGTATTTT.

The table lists this clone with a few counts. V usage is TRBV2 and J usage is TRBJ1-1; 8 bases align to TRBD1. The V and J ends lost 6 bases and 1 base, in that order; junction bases with no gene match: 7. The CDR3 is 15 residues long. Looked up from germline, CDR1 is SNHLY and CDR2 is FYNNEI. CDR3 amino acids: CASRDTGQGNTEAFF. The CDR3 nucleotides read TGTGCCAGCAGGGACACCGGACAGGGGAACACTGAAGCTTTCTTT.

The gene calls are TRBV5-1 and TRBJ2-7; 7 bases line up with TRBD1. In germline, CDR1 is SGHRS, CDR2 YFSETQ. The V and J ends lost 4 bases and 0 bases, in that order; junction bases with no gene match: 10. CDR3 length: 16 residues. The CDR3 DNA is TGCGCCAGCAGCACAGGGGCAGCCCAGAGCTCCTACGAGCAGTACTTC. Translated, it gives CASSTGAAQSSYEQYF.

This clone was detected only once. V gene TRBV9 combines with J gene TRBJ2-1, with D possibly TRBD2 on 5 matching bases. Per the germline V gene, CDR1 is SGDLS and CDR2 is YYNGEE. The ends were cut back, 0 bases at V and 1 base at J, with 32 bases in the middle. This CDR3 region has 23 residues. The CDR3 DNA reads TGTGCCAGCAGCGTAGATGGGCTCGGTCCGGTTGTTTTCGGGGTCAGGTCCTACAATGAGCAGTTCTTC. Its translation: CASSVDGLGPVVFGVRSYNEQFF.

The chain uses TRBV7-8 and TRBJ2-7, with TRBD1 matching 8 bases. The V segment lost 1 base and the J segment 5 bases; nucleotides outside the gene matches: 10. The CDR3 sequence is 16 residues long. The germline gives CDR1 SGHVS, CDR2 FQNEAQ. CDR3 nucleotides: TGTGCCAGCAGCTTAGTGCCGGACAGGGTGGTCCACGAGCAGTACTTC. This translates into CASSLVPDRVVHEQYF.

This clone has a handful of counts. The chain employs TRBV10-1 and TRBJ2-7, with D possibly being TRBD2 (6 bases). CDR3 size: 16 residues. Per germline, CDR1 WNHNN and CDR2 SYGVQD (reference sequence). Trimming pared 0 bases from V and 1 base from J, leaving 13 bases between. The CDR3 DNA reads TGCGCCAGCAGTGAGTCTCTGGTGGAGGGGTCCTACGAGCAGTACTTC. Translation: CASSESLVEGSYEQYF.